This T cell receptor beta chain was retrieved from a study of blood T cell repertoires in COVID-19. Enrolled during active infection, Seattle patients were then followed longitudinally. The repertoire was sequenced with immunoSEQ multiplex PCR; TCRdb's copy has only in-frame clones and lacks some. This sample carries approximately 170,000 clones, roughly 87% of them seen once, and the ten largest clones take 7.6%. In germline, CDR1 is MDHEN, CDR2 SYDVKM. V lost 2 bases and J lost 4, with 11 bases in between. This CDR3 comprises 14 residues. The sequence was obtained from a woman in her seventies with COVID-19, enrolled during active disease. The rearrangement uses TRBV28 and TRBJ1-2; D is unresolved. Material: peripheral blood. CDR3 DNA: TGTGCCAGCAGTTTAAGAACTCTAGGCTATGGCTACACCTTC. Its protein is CASSLRTLGYGYTF.